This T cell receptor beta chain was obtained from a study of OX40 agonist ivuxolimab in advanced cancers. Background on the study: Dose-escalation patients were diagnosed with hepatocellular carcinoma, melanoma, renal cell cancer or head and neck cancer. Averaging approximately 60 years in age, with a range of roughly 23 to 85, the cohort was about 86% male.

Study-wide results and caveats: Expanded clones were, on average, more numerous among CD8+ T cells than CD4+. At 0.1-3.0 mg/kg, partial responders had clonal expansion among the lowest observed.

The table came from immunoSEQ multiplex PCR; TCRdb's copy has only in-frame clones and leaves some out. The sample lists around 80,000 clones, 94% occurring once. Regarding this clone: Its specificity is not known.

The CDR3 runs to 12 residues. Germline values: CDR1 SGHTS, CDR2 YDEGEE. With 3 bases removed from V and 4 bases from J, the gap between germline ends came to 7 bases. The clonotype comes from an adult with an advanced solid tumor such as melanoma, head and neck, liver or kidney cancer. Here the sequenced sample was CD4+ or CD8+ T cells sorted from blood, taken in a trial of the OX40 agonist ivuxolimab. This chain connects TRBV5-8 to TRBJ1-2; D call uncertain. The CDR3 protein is CASSSRGYGYTF. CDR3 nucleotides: TGTGCCAGCAGCTCCCGGGGCTATGGCTACACCTTC.